Listed below are T cell receptor beta chains from one sample, sequenced in a study of blood T cell repertoires in COVID-19. The table came from immunoSEQ multiplex PCR; TCRdb's copy has only in-frame clones and leaves some out. The data contain 230,000 or so clones, 86% of them singletons. Specimen: PBMCs or T cells enriched from blood (not recorded which). These receptor sequences come from a woman aged 40-49 years with acute COVID-19. The CDR3 runs from the conserved cysteine through the conserved F or W. Fields, in order: D gene, clone size, J gene, V gene, CDR3 DNA, CDR3 protein. D genes are given only for firm matches. Size is stated for part of the rows, as once, few or many counts, or as a class when the clone is expanded.

d_call: NA
clone_size: NA
j_call: TRBJ1-5
v_call: TRBV27
cdr3_nt: TGTGCCAGCAGAAGACAGTGGGAGGAAAGCAATCAGCCCCAGCATTTT
cdr3_aa: CASRRQWEESNQPQHF

d_call: NA
clone_size: NA
j_call: TRBJ1-1
v_call: TRBV4-3
cdr3_nt: TGCGCCAGCAGCCAAGATCAGGGGTCCTTTACTGAAGCTTTCTTT
cdr3_aa: CASSQDQGSFTEAFF

d_call: TRBD1
clone_size: NA
j_call: TRBJ2-3
v_call: TRBV7-2
cdr3_nt: TGTGCCAGCAGCCCGACAGGGGATCTCTCAGATACGCAGTATTTT
cdr3_aa: CASSPTGDLSDTQYF

d_call: NA
clone_size: NA
j_call: TRBJ1-1
v_call: TRBV7-6
cdr3_nt: TGTGCCAGCAGCTTAGAACCGAGGAACACTGAAGCTTTCTTT
cdr3_aa: CASSLEPRNTEAFF

d_call: NA
clone_size: NA
j_call: TRBJ2-3
v_call: TRBV5-4
cdr3_nt: TGTGCCAGCAGCTTGGGTCGGGGAACAGATACGCAGTATTTT
cdr3_aa: CASSLGRGTDTQYF

d_call: TRBD1
clone_size: few
j_call: TRBJ2-7
v_call: TRBV6-5
cdr3_nt: TGTGCCAGCAGTTACTTTGGACAGGGTGCTTACGAGCAGTACTTC
cdr3_aa: CASSYFGQGAYEQYF

d_call: TRBD2
clone_size: once
j_call: TRBJ2-1
v_call: TRBV7-2
cdr3_nt: TGTGCCAGCAGCTTAAAAGCGGGGGGGTTCTCTGAGCAGTTCTTC
cdr3_aa: CASSLKAGGFSEQFF

d_call: NA
clone_size: NA
j_call: TRBJ2-2
v_call: TRBV9
cdr3_nt: TGTGCCAGCAGCGTAACATCGAACACCGGGGAGCTGTTTTTT
cdr3_aa: CASSVTSNTGELFF

d_call: NA
clone_size: NA
j_call: TRBJ1-1
v_call: TRBV10-2
cdr3_nt: TGCGCCAGCAACACTGGACGGCTGGGGAGCACTGAAGCTTTCTTT
cdr3_aa: CASNTGRLGSTEAFF

d_call: NA
clone_size: NA
j_call: TRBJ1-1
v_call: TRBV4-3
cdr3_nt: TGCGCCAGCAGCCTCACGACAGAGAACACTGAAGCTTTCTTT
cdr3_aa: CASSLTTENTEAFF

d_call: NA
clone_size: NA
j_call: TRBJ1-1
v_call: TRBV11-2
cdr3_nt: TGTGCCAGCAGTCGGAATCGGGGGTCGCCTGAAGCTTTCTTT
cdr3_aa: CASSRNRGSPEAFF

d_call: TRBD1
clone_size: NA
j_call: TRBJ2-2
v_call: TRBV24-1
cdr3_nt: TGTGCCACCAGCGACAGGGTTATGGACACCGGGGAGCTGTTTTTT
cdr3_aa: CATSDRVMDTGELFF

d_call: NA
clone_size: NA
j_call: TRBJ1-1
v_call: TRBV4-3
cdr3_nt: TGCGCCAGCAGGTCTGGCCGTGGCGGCACTGAAGCTTTCTTT
cdr3_aa: CASRSGRGGTEAFF

d_call: TRBD1
clone_size: NA
j_call: TRBJ1-3
v_call: TRBV19
cdr3_nt: TGTGCCAGTAGCAACAACAGGGGTGGAAACACCATATATTTT
cdr3_aa: CASSNNRGGNTIYF

d_call: NA
clone_size: NA
j_call: TRBJ1-6
v_call: TRBV27
cdr3_nt: TGTGCCAGCAGTTTCAGGACGGACTTCTGGGATTCACCCCTCCACTTT
cdr3_aa: CASSFRTDFWDSPLHF

d_call: NA
clone_size: NA
j_call: TRBJ2-1
v_call: TRBV7-9
cdr3_nt: TGTGCCAGCAGCTCTCCCCAGGGCGATGAGCAGTTCTTC
cdr3_aa: CASSSPQGDEQFF

d_call: TRBD1
clone_size: once
j_call: TRBJ1-6
v_call: TRBV10-2
cdr3_nt: TGCGCCAGCAGCGAAACCGGGACAGGGTATTCACCCCTCCACTTT
cdr3_aa: CASSETGTGYSPLHF

d_call: TRBD1
clone_size: NA
j_call: TRBJ1-2
v_call: TRBV7-2
cdr3_nt: TGTGCCAGCAGCTTAGTGATAGGGGGCTTTAACTATGGCTACACCTTC
cdr3_aa: CASSLVIGGFNYGYTF

d_call: NA
clone_size: NA
j_call: TRBJ2-5
v_call: TRBV5-1
cdr3_nt: TGCGCCAGCAGCGGGGGGACGGGAGAGACCCAGTACTTC
cdr3_aa: CASSGGTGETQYF

d_call: TRBD2
clone_size: NA
j_call: TRBJ2-5
v_call: TRBV27
cdr3_nt: TGTGCCAGCAGTCTAAGGACTAGCGGTGGAGAGACCCAGTACTTC
cdr3_aa: CASSLRTSGGETQYF

d_call: NA
clone_size: NA
j_call: TRBJ1-2
v_call: TRBV19
cdr3_nt: TGTGCCAGTAGGTCTAGGGGGGGGCCGGACGGACGCTATGGCTACACCTTC
cdr3_aa: CASRSRGGPDGRYGYTF

d_call: NA
clone_size: NA
j_call: TRBJ2-5
v_call: TRBV3-1/TRBV3-2
cdr3_nt: TGTGCCAGCAGCCAACAGGGGCGGGAGACCCAGTACTTC
cdr3_aa: CASSQQGRETQYF

d_call: NA
clone_size: NA
j_call: TRBJ2-3
v_call: TRBV4-1
cdr3_nt: TGCGCCAGCAGCCAGCGGACTGGAGATACGCAGTATTTT
cdr3_aa: CASSQRTGDTQYF

d_call: NA
clone_size: NA
j_call: TRBJ2-3
v_call: TRBV13
cdr3_nt: TGTGCCAGCAGCTTAGAAAGTGTGGGGGGAGATACGCAGTATTTT
cdr3_aa: CASSLESVGGDTQYF

d_call: TRBD1
clone_size: NA
j_call: TRBJ2-6
v_call: TRBV7-2
cdr3_nt: TGTGCCAGCAGCGCCCCACCCCACGGGACAGGGTACGGGGCCAACGTCCTGACTTTC
cdr3_aa: CASSAPPHGTGYGANVLTF

d_call: TRBD1
clone_size: NA
j_call: TRBJ1-3
v_call: TRBV5-4
cdr3_nt: TGTGCCAGCAGCTTGGGGACAGGGGCTGGAAACACCATATATTTT
cdr3_aa: CASSLGTGAGNTIYF

d_call: NA
clone_size: NA
j_call: TRBJ1-4
v_call: TRBV18
cdr3_nt: TGTGCCAGCTCTCCTATCAGGGTGCAATCTCTGACACGGAAGAATGAAAAACTGTTTTTT
cdr3_aa: CASSPIRVQSLTRKNEKLFF

d_call: NA
clone_size: NA
j_call: TRBJ1-2
v_call: TRBV3-1/TRBV3-2
cdr3_nt: TGTGCCAGCAGCCAAGGACGGGTCTATGGCTACACCTTC
cdr3_aa: CASSQGRVYGYTF

d_call: NA
clone_size: once
j_call: TRBJ1-2
v_call: TRBV5-1
cdr3_nt: TGCGCCAGCAGAGGCGAGGGCAGGGGTGGCTACACCTTC
cdr3_aa: CASRGEGRGGYTF

d_call: TRBD1
clone_size: NA
j_call: TRBJ1-5
v_call: TRBV20-1
cdr3_nt: TGCAGTGCTAGTTCCGGGACAGAGAATCAGCCCCAGCATTTT
cdr3_aa: CSASSGTENQPQHF